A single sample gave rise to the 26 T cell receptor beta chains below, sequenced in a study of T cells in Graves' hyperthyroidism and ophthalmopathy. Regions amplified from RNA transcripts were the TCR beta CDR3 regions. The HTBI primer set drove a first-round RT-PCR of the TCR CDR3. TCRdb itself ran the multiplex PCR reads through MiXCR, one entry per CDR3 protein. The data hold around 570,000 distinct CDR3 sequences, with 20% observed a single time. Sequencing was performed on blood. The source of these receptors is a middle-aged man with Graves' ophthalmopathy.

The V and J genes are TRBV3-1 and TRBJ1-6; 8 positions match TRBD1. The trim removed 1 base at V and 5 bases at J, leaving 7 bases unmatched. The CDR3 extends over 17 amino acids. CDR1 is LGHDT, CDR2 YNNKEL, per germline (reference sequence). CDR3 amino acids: CASSQGMGTGNNSPLHF. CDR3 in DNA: TGTGCCAGCAGCCAAGGTATGGGGACAGGCAATAATTCACCCCTCCACTTT.

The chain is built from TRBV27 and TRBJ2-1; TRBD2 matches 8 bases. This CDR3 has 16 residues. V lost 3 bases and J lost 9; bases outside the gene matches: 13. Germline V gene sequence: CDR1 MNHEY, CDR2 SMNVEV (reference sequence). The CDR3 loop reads CASSFLDLRRGGEQFF. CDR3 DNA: TGTGCCAGCAGTTTTCTCGACTTGCGTCGGGGGGGTGAGCAGTTCTTC.

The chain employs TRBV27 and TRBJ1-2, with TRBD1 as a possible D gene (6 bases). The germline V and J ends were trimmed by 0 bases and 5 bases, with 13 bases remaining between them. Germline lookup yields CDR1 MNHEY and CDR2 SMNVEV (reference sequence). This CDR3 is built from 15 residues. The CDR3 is CASSLSATGPYGYTF. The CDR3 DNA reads TGTGCCAGCAGTTTATCGGCGACAGGACCATATGGCTACACCTTC.

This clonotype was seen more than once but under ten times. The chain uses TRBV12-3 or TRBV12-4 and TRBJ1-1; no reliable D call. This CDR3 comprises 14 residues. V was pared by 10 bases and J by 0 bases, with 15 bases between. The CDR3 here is CATRITGVNTEAFF. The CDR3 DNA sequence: TGTGCCACCCGAATAACCGGGGTGAACACTGAAGCTTTCTTT.

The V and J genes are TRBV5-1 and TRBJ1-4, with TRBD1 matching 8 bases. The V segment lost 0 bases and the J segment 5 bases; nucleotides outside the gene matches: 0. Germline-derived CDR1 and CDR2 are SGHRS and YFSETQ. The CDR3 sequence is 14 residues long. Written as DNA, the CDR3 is TGCGCCAGCAGCTTGGACAGGGGGAATGAAAAACTGTTTTTT. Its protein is CASSLDRGNEKLFF.

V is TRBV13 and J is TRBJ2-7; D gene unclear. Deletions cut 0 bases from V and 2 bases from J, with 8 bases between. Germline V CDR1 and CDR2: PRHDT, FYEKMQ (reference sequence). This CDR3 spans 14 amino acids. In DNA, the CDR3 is TGTGCCAGCAGCTTAGGGTCCGAGACCTACGAGCAGTACTTC. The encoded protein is CASSLGSETYEQYF.

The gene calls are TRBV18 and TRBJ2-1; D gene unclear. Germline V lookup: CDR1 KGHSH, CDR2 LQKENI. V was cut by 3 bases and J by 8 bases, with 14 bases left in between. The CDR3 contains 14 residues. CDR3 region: CASSPPSGGDEQFF. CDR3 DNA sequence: TGTGCCAGCTCACCCCCCTCCGGTGGCGATGAGCAGTTCTTC.

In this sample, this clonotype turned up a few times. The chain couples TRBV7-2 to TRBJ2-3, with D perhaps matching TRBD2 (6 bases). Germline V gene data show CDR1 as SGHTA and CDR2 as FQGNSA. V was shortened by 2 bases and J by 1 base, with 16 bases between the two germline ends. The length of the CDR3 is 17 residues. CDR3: CASSLLSRLDRTDTQYF. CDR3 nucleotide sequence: TGTGCCAGCAGCTTACTTTCCCGACTAGACCGCACAGATACGCAGTATTTT.

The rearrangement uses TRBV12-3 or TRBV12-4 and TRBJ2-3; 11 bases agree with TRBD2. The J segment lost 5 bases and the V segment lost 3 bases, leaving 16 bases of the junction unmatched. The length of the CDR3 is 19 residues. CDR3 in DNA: TGTGCCAGCAGTTTTTTCGGAACTCATAGCGGGGGGGCCGGAGATACGCAGTATTTT. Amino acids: CASSFFGTHSGGAGDTQYF.

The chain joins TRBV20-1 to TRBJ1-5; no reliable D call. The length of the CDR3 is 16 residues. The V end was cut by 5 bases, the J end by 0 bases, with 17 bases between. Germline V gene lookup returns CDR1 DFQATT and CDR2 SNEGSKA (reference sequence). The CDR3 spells CSAPAPEGYSNQPQHF. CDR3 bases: TGCAGTGCTCCGGCCCCCGAGGGTTATAGCAATCAGCCCCAGCATTTT.

The CDR3 loop is CAWSVALPGNTIYF. DNA for the CDR3: TGTGCCTGGAGTGTAGCACTCCCTGGAAACACCATATATTTT. V gene TRBV30 combines with J gene TRBJ1-3, with D unclear. The germline CDR1 and CDR2 sequences are GTSNPN and SVGIG (reference sequence). The V and J ends lost 0 bases and 2 bases respectively, with 8 bases between them. The CDR3 extends over 14 amino acids.

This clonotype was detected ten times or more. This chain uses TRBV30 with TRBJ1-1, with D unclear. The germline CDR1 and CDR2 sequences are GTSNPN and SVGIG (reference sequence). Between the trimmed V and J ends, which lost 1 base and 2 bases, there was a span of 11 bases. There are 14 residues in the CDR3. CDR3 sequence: CAWSEGMGNTEAFF. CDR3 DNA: TGTGCCTGGAGTGAAGGGATGGGAAACACTGAAGCTTTCTTT.

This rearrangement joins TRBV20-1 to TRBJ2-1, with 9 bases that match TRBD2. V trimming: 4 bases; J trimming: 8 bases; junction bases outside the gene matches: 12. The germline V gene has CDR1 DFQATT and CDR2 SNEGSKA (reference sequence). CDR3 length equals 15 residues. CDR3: CSAKGLAGFYDEQFF. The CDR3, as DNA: TGCAGTGCTAAGGGTCTAGCGGGGTTTTACGATGAGCAGTTCTTC.

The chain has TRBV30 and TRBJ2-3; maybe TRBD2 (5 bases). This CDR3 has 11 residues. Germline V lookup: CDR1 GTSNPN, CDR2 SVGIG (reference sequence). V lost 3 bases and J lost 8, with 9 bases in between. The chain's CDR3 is CAWRTEATQYF. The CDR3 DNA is TGTGCCTGGAGGACGGAGGCTACGCAGTATTTT.

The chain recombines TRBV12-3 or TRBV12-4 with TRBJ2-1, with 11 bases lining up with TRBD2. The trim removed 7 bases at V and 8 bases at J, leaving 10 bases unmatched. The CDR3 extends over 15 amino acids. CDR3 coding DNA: TGTGCCAGCAACTTACTAGCGGGAGCCTGGGATGAGCAGTTCTTC. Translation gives CASNLLAGAWDEQFF.

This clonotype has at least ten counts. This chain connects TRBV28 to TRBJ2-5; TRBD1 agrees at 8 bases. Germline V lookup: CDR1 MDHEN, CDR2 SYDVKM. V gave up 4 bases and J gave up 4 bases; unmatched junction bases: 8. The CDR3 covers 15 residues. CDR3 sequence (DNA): TGTGCCAGCAGTTCCGGACAGGGTGGCAGAGAGACCCAGTACTTC. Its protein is CASSSGQGGRETQYF. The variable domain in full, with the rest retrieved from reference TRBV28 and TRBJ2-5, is DVKVTQSSRYLVKRTGEKVFLECVQDMDHENMFWYRQDPGLGLRLIYFSYDVKMKEKGDIPEGYSVSREKKERFSLILESASTNQTSMYLCASSSGQGGRETQYFGPGTRLLVL.

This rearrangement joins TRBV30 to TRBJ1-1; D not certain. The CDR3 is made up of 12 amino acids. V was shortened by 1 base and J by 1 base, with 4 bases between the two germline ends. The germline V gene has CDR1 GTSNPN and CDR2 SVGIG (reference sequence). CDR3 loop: CAWSDGNTEAFF. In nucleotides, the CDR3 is TGTGCCTGGAGTGACGGGAACACTGAAGCTTTCTTT. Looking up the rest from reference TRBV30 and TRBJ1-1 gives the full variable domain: SQTIHQWPATLVQPVGSPLSLECTVEGTSNPNLYWYRQAAGRGLQLLFYSVGIGQISSEVPQNLSASRPQDRQFILSSKKLLLSDSGFYLCAWSDGNTEAFFGQGTRLTVV.

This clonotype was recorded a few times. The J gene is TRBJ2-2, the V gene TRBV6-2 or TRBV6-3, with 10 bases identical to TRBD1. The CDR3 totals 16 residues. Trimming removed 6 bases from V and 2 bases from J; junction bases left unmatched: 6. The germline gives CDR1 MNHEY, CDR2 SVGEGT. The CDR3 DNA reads TGTGCCAGCAGCCGGGGGACAGGGGTCAACACCGGGGAGCTGTTTTTT. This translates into CASSRGTGVNTGELFF.

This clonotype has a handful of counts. The CDR3 region has the DNA TGTGCCAGCAGCTACACAGACAGGGCCTACACTGAAGCTTTCTTT. Translated: CASSYTDRAYTEAFF. The chain is built from TRBV5-6 and TRBJ1-1; 7 bases align to TRBD1. This CDR3 is built from 15 residues. J was trimmed by 3 bases and V by 3 bases; bases with no gene match: 8. The germline V gene has CDR1 SGHDT and CDR2 YYEEEE.

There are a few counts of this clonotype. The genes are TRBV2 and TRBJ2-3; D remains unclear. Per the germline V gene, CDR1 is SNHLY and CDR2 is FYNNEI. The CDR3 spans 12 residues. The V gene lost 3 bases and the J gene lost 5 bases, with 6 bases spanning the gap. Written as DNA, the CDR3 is TGTGCCAGCAGTGAGGGTGAAGATACGCAGTATTTT. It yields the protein CASSEGEDTQYF.

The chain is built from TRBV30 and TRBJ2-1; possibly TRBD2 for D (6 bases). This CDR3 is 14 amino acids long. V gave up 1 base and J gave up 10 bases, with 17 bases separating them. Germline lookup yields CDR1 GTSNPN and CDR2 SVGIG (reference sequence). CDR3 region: CAWSAILAIGEQFF. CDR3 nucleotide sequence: TGTGCCTGGAGTGCCATTCTAGCGATTGGAGAGCAGTTCTTC.

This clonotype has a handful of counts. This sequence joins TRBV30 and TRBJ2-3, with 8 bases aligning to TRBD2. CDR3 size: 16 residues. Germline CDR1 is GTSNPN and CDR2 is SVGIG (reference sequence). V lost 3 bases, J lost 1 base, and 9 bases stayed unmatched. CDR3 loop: CAWRRVAGGGTDTQYF. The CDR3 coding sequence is TGTGCCTGGAGGCGGGTGGCGGGAGGAGGCACAGATACGCAGTATTTT.

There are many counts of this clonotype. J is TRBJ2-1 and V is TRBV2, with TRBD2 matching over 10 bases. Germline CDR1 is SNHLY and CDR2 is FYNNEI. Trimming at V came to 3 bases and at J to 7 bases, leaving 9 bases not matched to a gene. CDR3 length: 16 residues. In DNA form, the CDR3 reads TGTGCCAGCAGTGAGGCGCCGGGACTAGCGACGAATGAGCAGTTCTTC. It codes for CASSEAPGLATNEQFF.

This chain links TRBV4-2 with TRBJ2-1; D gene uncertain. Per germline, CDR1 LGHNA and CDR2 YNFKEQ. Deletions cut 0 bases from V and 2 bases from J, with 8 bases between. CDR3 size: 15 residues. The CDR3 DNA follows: TGTGCCAGCAGCCAAGATTTGCAGGCCTACAATGAGCAGTTCTTC. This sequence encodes CASSQDLQAYNEQFF.

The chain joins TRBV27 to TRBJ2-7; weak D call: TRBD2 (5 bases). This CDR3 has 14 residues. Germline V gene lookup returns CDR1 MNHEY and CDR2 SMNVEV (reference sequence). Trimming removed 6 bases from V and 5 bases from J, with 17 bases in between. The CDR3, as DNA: TGTGCCAGCAGCCTCTTCGACGGGATAAACGAGCAGTACTTC. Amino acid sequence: CASSLFDGINEQYF.

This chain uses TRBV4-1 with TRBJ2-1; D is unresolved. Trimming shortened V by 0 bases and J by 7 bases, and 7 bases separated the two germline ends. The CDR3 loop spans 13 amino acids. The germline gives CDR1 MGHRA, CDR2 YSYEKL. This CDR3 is CASSQDNPNEQFF. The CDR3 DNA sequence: TGCGCCAGCAGCCAAGATAACCCAAATGAGCAGTTCTTC.